The 21 T cell receptor beta chains below all came from one sample that was sequenced in a study of T cell responses to AZD1222 COVID-19 vaccine (dated by TCRdb to 2020 to 2023). Read against the paper, the sample's time point label means: baseline before first vaccination. Libraries were constructed by the immunoSEQ multiplex PCR assay. What TCRdb holds here is the immuneACCESS table cut down to in-frame rearrangements. Part of the clones is not present; checked against another copy, under half of the missing clones reflect an unresolved V gene, and the others are unexplained. In all, the sample holds roughly 180,000 clones, and 90% to 95% of those were seen once. Clones ranked in the top ten supply over 7.5% of the sample. Here the sequenced sample was peripheral blood, taken on day 0 of AZD1222 vaccination. The receptors were sampled from an adult in good health.

The chain has TRBV28 and TRBJ2-7; D gene uncertain. V lost 2 bases and J 0 bases, leaving 14 bases between the germline ends. This CDR3 has 16 residues. CDR1 and CDR2 from the germline V gene are MDHEN and SYDVKM. CDR3 in amino acids: CASSLGFPASSYEQYF. CDR3 nucleotide sequence: TGTGCCAGCAGTTTAGGTTTCCCAGCGAGCTCCTACGAGCAGTACTTC.

This rearrangement joins TRBV4-2 to TRBJ1-1, with D possibly matching TRBD1 (6 bases). V dropped 1 base and J dropped 5 bases, with 11 bases sitting between them. The CDR3 runs to 14 residues. The germline CDR1 and CDR2 sequences are LGHNA and YNFKEQ. CDR3 loop: CASSQVNRETEAFF. The DNA for the CDR3 is TGTGCCAGCAGCCAAGTGAACAGGGAAACTGAAGCTTTCTTT.

The gene calls are TRBV11-2 and TRBJ2-7; D unresolved. Per germline, CDR1 SGHAT and CDR2 FQNNGV. The CDR3 sequence is 19 residues long. With 5 bases removed from V and 3 bases from J, the gap between germline ends came to 29 bases. The CDR3 nucleotides read TGTGCCAGCAGCCAGAGAAGGGCAGGAACAGAGGTGGGGAACTACGAGCAGTACTTC. It specifies CASSQRRAGTEVGNYEQYF.

The chain recombines TRBV28 with TRBJ1-6, with D tentatively TRBD1 (5 bases). CDR1 and CDR2 from the germline V gene are MDHEN and SYDVKM. V lost 3 bases, J lost 7 bases, and 10 bases lay in between. The CDR3 totals 14 residues. CDR3 sequence reads: CASSFGDQNSPLHF. CDR3 bases: TGTGCCAGCAGTTTCGGGGACCAAAATTCACCCCTCCACTTT.

The chain has TRBV28 and TRBJ2-1, with TRBD2 as a possible D gene (5 bases). The V end lost 4 bases, the J end lost 2 bases, and 9 bases lay between the germline ends. The CDR3 runs to 14 residues. CDR1 and CDR2 from the germline V gene are MDHEN and SYDVKM. The DNA for the CDR3 is TGTGCCAGCAGTTCTCAGCGGACCTACAATGAGCAGTTCTTC. The encoded protein is CASSSQRTYNEQFF.

This chain connects TRBV11-2 to TRBJ2-2; D is unclear. The germline gives CDR1 SGHAT, CDR2 FQNNGV. Trimming took 0 bases from V and 2 from J, leaving 19 bases between them. This CDR3 has 19 amino acids. CDR3: CASSLDLAPGQINTGELFF. The CDR3 coding sequence is TGTGCCAGCAGCTTAGATCTCGCACCCGGTCAGATCAACACCGGGGAGCTGTTTTTT.

This chain joins TRBV10-3 and TRBJ2-7; 8 nucleotides line up with TRBD2. With 9 bases clipped from V and 3 bases from J, the junction kept 7 bases outside the gene matches. The V gene's germline CDR1 is ENHRY and CDR2 SYGVKD. The CDR3 runs 13 residues. The CDR3 DNA is TGTGCCATGTCTTCAGCGGGGGTCTACGAGCAGTACTTC. Translation: CAMSSAGVYEQYF.

This sequence joins TRBV27 and TRBJ2-3; maybe TRBD2 (5 bases). Trimming removed 2 bases from V and 3 bases from J, with 12 bases in between. CDR3 length: 15 residues. Germline lookup yields CDR1 MNHEY and CDR2 SMNVEV (reference sequence). The CDR3, as DNA: TGTGCCAGCAGTTTACGGAGGAATCCGACAGATACGCAGTATTTT. Translated, it gives CASSLRRNPTDTQYF.

This clone occurred once. The CDR3 here is CASSETAGEDNEQFF. The DNA for the CDR3 is TGCGCCAGCAGTGAAACAGCGGGAGAGGACAATGAGCAGTTCTTC. The chain uses TRBV10-1 and TRBJ2-1; 8 nucleotides match TRBD2. The CDR3 totals 15 residues. In germline, CDR1 is WNHNN, CDR2 SYGVQD (reference sequence). V was clipped by 3 bases and J by 5 bases; unmatched bases: 6.

The V and J genes are TRBV7-9 and TRBJ2-4; D might be TRBD2 (5 bases). Germline loops: CDR1 SEHNR, CDR2 FQNEAQ (reference sequence). The CDR3 loop spans 14 amino acids. Trimming cost V 3 bases and J 3 bases, with 9 bases left between them. CDR3 sequence: CASSLKADKNIQYF. In DNA form, the CDR3 reads TGTGCCAGCAGCTTGAAAGCGGACAAAAACATTCAGTACTTC.

The gene calls are TRBV2 and TRBJ2-5; TRBD2 matches 11 bases. The CDR3 contains 16 residues. The V and J ends lost 4 bases and 4 bases, in that order; junction bases with no gene match: 8. Germline values: CDR1 SNHLY, CDR2 FYNNEI. CDR3 DNA: TGTGCCAGCAGTGGGGTAGCGGGAGGGCTAGGAGAGACCCAGTACTTC. Amino acids: CASSGVAGGLGETQYF.

The chain uses TRBV7-2 and TRBJ2-2, with 8 bases aligning to TRBD2. This CDR3 has 18 amino acids. V lost 2 bases to trimming and J lost 5 bases; unmatched junction nucleotides: 13. Germline assignment: CDR1 SGHTA and CDR2 FQGNSA. The CDR3 sequence is CASSLISGGPGKTGELFF. Written as DNA, the CDR3 is TGTGCCAGCAGCTTAATCTCGGGAGGGCCGGGGAAAACCGGGGAGCTGTTTTTT.

This chain links TRBV6-6 with TRBJ1-1, with a possible D match to TRBD1 (5 bases). The CDR3 covers 17 residues. The V gene lost 5 bases and the J gene lost 0 bases, with 19 bases spanning the gap. Germline values: CDR1 MNHNY, CDR2 SVGAGI (reference sequence). The CDR3 DNA follows: TGTGCCAGCAGTCCTAATGGGCAGGGTGGGTTGAACACTGAAGCTTTCTTT. It translates to CASSPNGQGGLNTEAFF.

This clone was seen only a few times. The V gene is TRBV7-3, the J gene TRBJ2-1; 8 bases align to TRBD2. The V and J ends lost 1 base and 10 bases, in that order; junction bases with no gene match: 3. The CDR3 runs 13 residues. Germline V gene sequence: CDR1 SGHTA, CDR2 FQGTGA. The CDR3: CASSLRLATEQFF. The CDR3 nucleotides are TGTGCCAGCAGCTTAAGACTAGCGACGGAGCAGTTCTTC.

V is TRBV27 and J is TRBJ1-1; 8 nucleotides line up with TRBD1. V lost 6 bases to trimming and J lost 4 bases; unmatched junction nucleotides: 10. Germline V gives CDR1 MNHEY, CDR2 SMNVEV (reference sequence). The CDR3 is made up of 15 amino acids. CDR3 in DNA: TGTGCCAGCAGGTGGCAGGGGGCTTCGAGCACTGAAGCTTTCTTT. Its protein product is CASRWQGASSTEAFF.

The chain uses TRBV9 and TRBJ1-6; maybe TRBD1 (6 bases). CDR1 is SGDLS and CDR2 is YYNGEE in the germline V gene. Trimming stripped 3 bases from V and 7 bases from J, with 14 bases between. The CDR3 has 15 amino acids. CDR3: CASSATQGGNSPLHF. For the CDR3, the DNA is TGTGCCAGCAGCGCAACACAGGGCGGGAATTCACCCCTCCACTTT. The variable domain in full, completed from reference TRBV9 and TRBJ1-6, reads DSGVTQTPKHLITATGQRVTLRCSPRSGDLSVYWYQQSLDQGLQFLIQYYNGEERAKGNILERFSAQQFPDLHSELNLSSLELGDSALYFCASSATQGGNSPLHFGNGTRLTVT.

This clone came up a few times. The rearrangement uses TRBV11-2 and TRBJ2-7; 8 bases line up with TRBD1. Trimming took 7 bases from V and 2 from J; bases not matched to a gene: 7. CDR1 and CDR2 (germline): SGHAT, FQNNGV. The CDR3 loop spans 14 amino acids. This CDR3 reads CASTLGTGAYEQYF. DNA for the CDR3: TGTGCCAGCACCCTAGGGACAGGAGCCTACGAGCAGTACTTC.

This chain joins TRBV21-1 and TRBJ1-3; the DNA was not used to check the table's D call, TRBD1. TRBV21-1 is a pseudogene segment. The CDR3 is 15 residues long. CDR3 sequence (DNA): TGTGCCAGCAGCAAAGAGGGGGCGGAGGGAAACACCATATATTTT. Translated, it gives CASSKEGAEGNTIYF.

The rearrangement links TRBV20-1 to TRBJ1-5, with unresolved D. CDR1 DFQATT and CDR2 SNEGSKA come from the germline V gene (reference sequence). V lost 3 bases and J 2 bases, leaving 14 bases between the germline ends. The CDR3 sequence is 15 residues long. The CDR3 loop is CSASDGSLGNQPQHF. CDR3 in DNA: TGCAGTGCTAGTGACGGGAGTTTAGGCAATCAGCCCCAGCATTTT.

The chain has TRBV6-6 and TRBJ1-4; D is possibly TRBD1 (6 bases). The CDR3 runs to 14 residues. V lost 2 bases and J 7 bases, leaving 11 bases between the germline ends. Looked up from germline, CDR1 is MNHNY and CDR2 is SVGAGI (reference sequence). The CDR3 DNA reads as TGTGCCAGCAGTTACGGGGGCGCGATTGAAAAACTGTTTTTT. Translating it yields CASSYGGAIEKLFF.

This chain uses TRBV15 with TRBJ1-2, with no clear D. This CDR3 region has 14 residues. V was pared by 0 bases and J by 6 bases, with 11 bases between. Germline CDR1 and CDR2: LNHNV and YYDKDF (reference sequence). The CDR3 DNA follows: TGTGCCACCAGCAGAGATTGGGCAGAGGATGGCTACACCTTC. Translated, it gives CATSRDWAEDGYTF.